This T cell receptor (beta chain) was profiled in a study of T cell repertoires in cytomegalovirus infection. Study-wide findings and caveats: Carriage of CMV together with the relevant HLA was identifiable through cumulative public TCR beta family frequency.

On this clonotype: Its antigen remains unidentified.

TCRdb re-analysed the reads in MiXCR, keeping a single row per CDR3 protein. The sample shows under 850,000 distinct CDR3 sequences, 33% of them seen only once. This material consisted of cultured PBMCs, taken from culture after CMV antigen stimulation. The sequence was collected from a human donor in good health (CMV status not recorded). Some clones in this sample may be carry-over from other donors' samples.

The CDR3 is CASSLPGTGRRDTQYF. In DNA, the CDR3 is TGTGCCAGCAGTCTCCCCGGGACAGGGCGCCGGGATACGCAGTATTTT. The chain employs TRBV6-8 and TRBJ2-3, with 9 bases matching TRBD1. The CDR3 covers 16 residues. V lost 5 bases and J lost 6; bases outside the gene matches: 12. Germline V gives CDR1 MNHGY, CDR2 SAAAGT.